The T cell receptor beta chain under discussion was sequenced for a study of graft-versus-host responses after intestinal transplantation. The data were produced by immunoSEQ multiplex PCR, yet TCRdb's version contains in-frame clones alone and is incomplete. The sample lists about 120,000 clones, roughly nine tenths occurring once. This CDR3 spans 14 amino acids. Germline loops: CDR1 SNHLY, CDR2 FYNNEI. With V trimmed by 6 bases and J by 2 bases, 4 bases remained unmatched. This clone came up once. Antigen: not known. The chain employs TRBV2 and TRBJ2-1, with TRBD1 matching 7 bases. Material: unstimulated CD4+ T cells sorted from spleen or lymph node cells, obtained before intestinal transplant. The TCR sequence derives from a human donor who received an intestinal transplant. The CDR3 sequence: CASRQGVTYNEQFF. For the CDR3, the DNA is TGTGCCAGCAGGCAGGGGGTCACCTACAATGAGCAGTTCTTC.